Shown below are 7 T cell receptor beta chains from a single sample sequenced in a study of blood T cell repertoires in COVID-19. Clones were sequenced by immunoSEQ multiplex PCR, and TCRdb holds only the in-frame ones, with some missing. The repertoire has a few hundred thousand clones, over 80% of them found once; the top ten carry 8% to 9%. The sample consisted of PBMCs or T cells enriched from blood (not recorded which). Source of these receptors: a young woman who had recovered from COVID-19.

The J gene is TRBJ2-3, the V gene TRBV28; 10 bases are a match to TRBD2. Germline V gives CDR1 MDHEN, CDR2 SYDVKM. The length of the CDR3 is 14 residues. The V and J ends lost 4 bases and 5 bases, in that order; junction bases with no gene match: 3. The CDR3 loop is CASSSSGSGDTQYF. The DNA of the CDR3 is TGTGCCAGCAGTTCTAGCGGGAGCGGAGATACGCAGTATTTT.

CDR3 sequence: CASSYSYKGPNTGELFF. The CDR3 coding sequence is TGTGCCAGCAGTTACTCTTACAAGGGGCCGAACACCGGGGAGCTGTTTTTT. V gene TRBV28 combines with J gene TRBJ2-2, with D possibly matching TRBD1 (5 bases). The CDR3 is 17 residues long. The germline V gene has CDR1 MDHEN and CDR2 SYDVKM. Trimming stripped 4 bases from V and 0 bases from J, with 15 bases between. The full variable domain, its missing parts supplied by reference TRBV28 and TRBJ2-2, is DVKVTQSSRYLVKRTGEKVFLECVQDMDHENMFWYRQDPGLGLRLIYFSYDVKMKEKGDIPEGYSVSREKKERFSLILESASTNQTSMYLCASSYSYKGPNTGELFFGEGSRLTVL.

The chain employs TRBV14 and TRBJ2-7; possibly TRBD2 for D (5 bases). From germline, CDR1 is SGHDN and CDR2 FVKESK. V was pared by 6 bases and J by 2 bases, with 14 bases between. This CDR3 spans 14 amino acids. The CDR3 is CASSRSDLTYEQYF. The CDR3 DNA reads TGTGCCAGCAGTCGTAGCGACCTCACCTACGAGCAGTACTTC.

The V call is TRBV7-3, the J call TRBJ2-3, with 8 nucleotides matching TRBD1. This CDR3 comprises 16 residues. Germline CDR1 reads SGHTA; CDR2 reads FQGTGA. V was clipped by 5 bases and J by 0 bases; unmatched bases: 7. The CDR3 DNA is TGTGCCAGCAGCCGCACAGGGGGAGGTAGCACAGATACGCAGTATTTT. This sequence encodes CASSRTGGGSTDTQYF.

Here the CDR3 DNA reads TGTGCCAGCAGAGGGACTAACGTCCTGACTTTC. Translation: CASRGTNVLTF. The V gene is TRBV7-3, the J gene TRBJ2-6, with a possible D match to TRBD2 (6 bases). V gave up 6 bases and J gave up 10 bases, with 7 bases separating them. The CDR3 runs to 11 residues. The germline gives CDR1 SGHTA, CDR2 FQGTGA.

This chain links TRBV7-9 with TRBJ1-1, with a tentative D call TRBD1 (5 bases). There are 15 residues in the CDR3. Deletions cut 1 base from V and 3 bases from J, with 12 bases between. Germline V gene data show CDR1 as SEHNR and CDR2 as FQNEAQ (reference sequence). The CDR3 DNA is TGTGCCAGCAGCTTAGGGGACTTTAGGGACACTGAAGCTTTCTTT. It specifies CASSLGDFRDTEAFF.

The chain joins TRBV28 to TRBJ1-2; D gene uncertain. Germline V gives CDR1 MDHEN, CDR2 SYDVKM. The CDR3 has 14 amino acids. V lost 4 bases, J lost 4 bases, and 13 bases lay in between. The CDR3 DNA follows: TGTGCCAGCAGTTCAACGAGTAGTGGCTATGGCTACACCTTC. It codes for CASSSTSSGYGYTF.